The 25 T cell receptor beta chains below come from one sample, sequenced in a study of cytomegalovirus exposure and HLA in healthy donors. The primer mix had 60 Vbeta and 13 Jbeta primers. Only in-frame clones appear in the TCRdb table, and some are missing; sequencing was by immunoSEQ multiplex PCR. The table records around 140,000 clones, about 70% of them present only once. Sequenced: PBMCs. The receptors come from a woman aged 40 to 50 in good health and CMV-seronegative.

The chain links TRBV18 to TRBJ1-2, with 8 bases matching TRBD1. V trimming: 3 bases; J trimming: 8 bases; junction bases outside the gene matches: 8. There are 14 residues in the CDR3. CDR1 KGHSH and CDR2 LQKENI come from the germline V gene. CDR3 bases: TGTGCCAGCTCACCGGACAGGGATACACAGGGCTACACCTTC. It is translated as CASSPDRDTQGYTF.

This clone is a singleton in its sample. V usage is TRBV28 and J usage is TRBJ1-1, with 10 nucleotides matching TRBD1. V was pared by 6 bases and J by 10 bases, with 14 bases of the junction left unmatched. This CDR3 spans 15 amino acids. Germline values: CDR1 MDHEN, CDR2 SYDVKM. The CDR3 DNA follows: TGTGCCAGCAGACTTCGGGACAGGGGAAATCTCGGAGCTTTCTTT. The encoded protein is CASRLRDRGNLGAFF.

V gene TRBV2 combines with J gene TRBJ2-2; 10 bases are a match to TRBD1. There are 15 residues in the CDR3. In germline, CDR1 is SNHLY, CDR2 FYNNEI. V trimming: 6 bases; J trimming: 7 bases; junction bases outside the gene matches: 8. CDR3 bases: TGTGCCAGCAGGACGGACAGGGGGTCAAGCGGGGAGCTGTTTTTT. Encoded protein: CASRTDRGSSGELFF.

The J gene is TRBJ1-5, the V gene TRBV30; the match to TRBD1 covers 7 bases. Germline values: CDR1 GTSNPN, CDR2 SVGIG (reference sequence). This CDR3 has 14 residues. With V trimmed by 3 bases and J by 11 bases, 13 bases remained unmatched. In DNA form, the CDR3 reads TGTGCCTGGAGGGGGACAGCCCGAGGGGGAGCCCAGCATTTT. This encodes CAWRGTARGGAQHF.

V and J are TRBV5-8 and TRBJ2-1, with TRBD1 as a possible D gene (5 bases). Trimming left V 0 bases short and J 4 bases short, with 11 bases between. The CDR3 totals 15 residues. CDR1 SGHTS and CDR2 YDEGEE come from the germline V gene. Here the CDR3 DNA reads TGTGCCAGCAGCTTGGACAGGACCCCTTACAATGAGCAGTTCTTC. It translates to CASSLDRTPYNEQFF. Supplemented by reference TRBV5-8 and TRBJ2-1, the full variable domain reads EAGVTQSPTHLIKTRGQQATLRCSPISGHTSVYWYQQALGLGLQFLLWYDEGEERNRGNFPPRFSGRQFPNYSSELNVNALELEDSALYLCASSLDRTPYNEQFFGPGTRLTVL.

This clone was picked up a small number of times. The V call is TRBV18, the J call TRBJ1-5; perhaps TRBD1 as D (5 bases). The germline V gene has CDR1 KGHSH and CDR2 LQKENI. V shed 6 bases and J shed 3 bases, with 9 bases lying between them. The CDR3 runs 13 residues. The CDR3 spells CASSSGINQPQHF. Here the CDR3 DNA reads TGTGCCAGCTCGTCAGGGATCAATCAGCCCCAGCATTTT.

The rearrangement joins TRBV7-8 to TRBJ1-2; 11 bases map to TRBD1. This CDR3 is 16 amino acids long. V shed 1 base and J 5 bases; nucleotides not matched to a gene: 6. Germline V CDR1 and CDR2: SGHVS, FQNEAQ. DNA of the CDR3: TGTGCCAGCAGCTTAGGAGGACAGGGGGCGGATTATGGCTACACCTTC. Its translation: CASSLGGQGADYGYTF.

This rearrangement joins TRBV5-1 to TRBJ2-5; no clear D. Trimming stripped 0 bases from V and 4 bases from J, with 13 bases between. CDR1 SGHRS and CDR2 YFSETQ come from the germline V gene. The CDR3 is 15 amino acids. DNA of the CDR3: TGCGCCAGCAGCTTGGTGGCCGGGTTAGTAGAGACCCAGTACTTC. This encodes CASSLVAGLVETQYF.

There are a few counts of this clone. The J gene is TRBJ1-2, the V gene TRBV15, with 11 bases that match TRBD1. This CDR3 comprises 14 residues. The trim removed 5 bases at V and 7 bases at J, leaving 6 bases unmatched. Germline assignment: CDR1 LNHNV and CDR2 YYDKDF (reference sequence). The CDR3 DNA follows: TGTGCCACCAGCCTTGGACAGGGGGCATCTGGCTACACCTTC. Protein product: CATSLGQGASGYTF.

This clone was observed once. A read error may produce the germline difference seen at one junction end. The chain links TRBV7-9 to TRBJ1-2, with 9 nucleotides matching TRBD1. Germline V gene data show CDR1 as SEHNR and CDR2 as FQNEAQ (reference sequence). The CDR3 runs 14 residues. The CDR3 here is CASSLALEGTGYYF. The CDR3 nucleotides are TGTGCCAGCAGCTTAGCGCTGGAAGGGACAGGGTACTATTTC.

The rearrangement links TRBV4-1 to TRBJ2-7; 10 bases match TRBD2. The V gene end was trimmed by 3 bases and the J gene end by 0 bases; junction bases not matched to a gene: 5. The germline V gene encodes CDR1 MGHRA and CDR2 YSYEKL. This CDR3 has 16 amino acids. This CDR3 reads CASSQGLALYSYEQYF. The CDR3 DNA is TGCGCCAGCAGCCAGGGACTAGCGCTATACTCCTACGAGCAGTACTTC.

This clone was found a few times. The CDR3 protein is CASSQVIPSANTGELFF. In nucleotides, the CDR3 is TGCGCCAGCAGCCAGGTCATCCCGAGCGCGAACACCGGGGAGCTGTTTTTT. The chain is built from TRBV4-1 and TRBJ2-2; D is ambiguous. In germline, CDR1 is MGHRA, CDR2 YSYEKL. The V end lost 3 bases, the J end lost 0 bases, and 14 bases lay between the germline ends. This CDR3 is built from 17 residues.

V is TRBV30 and J is TRBJ1-1, with D unresolved. The CDR3 runs 11 residues. Trimming pared 0 bases from V and 7 bases from J, leaving 6 bases between. From germline, CDR1 is GTSNPN and CDR2 SVGIG (reference sequence). CDR3 loop: CAWSVFFEAFF. Here the CDR3 DNA reads TGTGCCTGGAGTGTGTTCTTTGAAGCTTTCTTT.

The gene calls are TRBV6-5 and TRBJ2-1; 12 nucleotides agree with TRBD2. V lost 6 bases and J lost 4; bases outside the gene matches: 4. The CDR3 spans 15 residues. CDR1 and CDR2 (germline): MNHEY, SVGAGI. The CDR3 coding sequence is TGTGCCAGCAGGGCTGGACTAGCGGGGTACAATGAGCAGTTCTTC. Its translation: CASRAGLAGYNEQFF.

This clone appeared once. This chain joins TRBV2 and TRBJ2-3; TRBD2 matches 9 bases. The J segment lost 4 bases and the V segment lost 3 bases, leaving 2 bases of the junction unmatched. The V gene's germline CDR1 is SNHLY and CDR2 FYNNEI. The CDR3 runs 14 residues. This CDR3 is CASSERGGSDTQYF. The DNA for the CDR3 is TGTGCCAGCAGTGAGCGGGGGGGTTCAGATACGCAGTATTTT.

The chain has TRBV5-1 and TRBJ2-2; D uncertain. Trimming pared 1 base from V and 4 bases from J, leaving 11 bases between. CDR3 length equals 15 residues. Germline V gene data show CDR1 as SGHRS and CDR2 as YFSETQ. CDR3 nucleotide sequence: TGCGCCAGCAGCTTGCCGCGGCGAGGCACCGGGGAGCTGTTTTTT. Translated, it gives CASSLPRRGTGELFF.

The chain carries TRBV5-1 and TRBJ1-1, with D unclear. The CDR3 has 16 residues. V was pared by 0 bases and J by 0 bases, with 12 bases between. Germline V CDR1 and CDR2: SGHRS, YFSETQ. In DNA, the CDR3 is TGCGCCAGCAGCTTGGGGCAGACAACAATGAACACTGAAGCTTTCTTT. It yields the protein CASSLGQTTMNTEAFF.

The chain has TRBV11-3 and TRBJ1-4, with D maybe TRBD1 (6 bases). There are 13 residues in the CDR3. Trimming cost V 5 bases and J 8 bases, with 12 bases left between them. The germline V gene encodes CDR1 SGHNT and CDR2 YENEEA. The CDR3 sequence: CASSPAGEEKLFF. For the CDR3, the DNA is TGTGCCAGCAGCCCGGCAGGGGAGGAAAAACTGTTTTTT. Looking up the rest from reference TRBV11-3 and TRBJ1-4 gives the full variable domain: EAGVVQSPRYKIIEKKQPVAFWCNPISGHNTLYWYLQNLGQGPELLIRYENEEAVDDSQLPKDRFSAERLKGVDSTLKIQPAELGDSAVYLCASSPAGEEKLFFGSGTQLSVL.

The table lists this clone with a count of one. The rearrangement joins TRBV28 to TRBJ1-5; D unclear. CDR1 and CDR2 from the germline V gene are MDHEN and SYDVKM. Deletions cut 10 bases from V and 3 bases from J, with 4 bases between. CDR3 size: 10 residues. This CDR3 reads CATHNQPQHF. CDR3 DNA: TGTGCCACCCACAATCAGCCCCAGCATTTT. Supplemented by reference TRBV28 and TRBJ1-5, the full variable domain reads DVKVTQSSRYLVKRTGEKVFLECVQDMDHENMFWYRQDPGLGLRLIYFSYDVKMKEKGDIPEGYSVSREKKERFSLILESASTNQTSMYLCATHNQPQHFGDGTRLSIL.

The V call is TRBV2, the J call TRBJ2-3; tentatively, D is TRBD1 (6 bases). This CDR3 is 14 amino acids long. V lost 0 bases, J lost 10 bases, and 14 bases lay in between. CDR1 and CDR2 from the germline V gene are SNHLY and FYNNEI. CDR3 in amino acids: CASSEARGRVAQYF. Written as DNA, the CDR3 is TGTGCCAGCAGTGAAGCCAGGGGACGGGTGGCGCAGTATTTT.

The V call is TRBV6-5, the J call TRBJ1-2; 8 positions agree with TRBD1. CDR3 length: 13 residues. The ends lost 6 bases at V and 8 bases at J; junction bases unmatched: 8. CDR1 is MNHEY and CDR2 is SVGAGI in the germline V gene. The CDR3 sequence: CASRRQGSGGYTF. In DNA form, the CDR3 reads TGTGCCAGCAGGCGACAGGGGAGTGGCGGCTACACCTTC.

The V gene is TRBV30, the J gene TRBJ2-7, with D possibly being TRBD2 (7 bases). With 3 bases removed from V and 4 bases from J, the gap between germline ends came to 13 bases. The CDR3 runs 13 residues. The germline V gene has CDR1 GTSNPN and CDR2 SVGIG (reference sequence). Here the CDR3 reads CAWRRGGGYEQYF. The CDR3, as DNA: TGTGCCTGGAGGAGGGGGGGCGGTTACGAGCAGTACTTC.

The V call is TRBV11-1, the J call TRBJ2-2; no firm D call. V gave up 3 bases and J gave up 13 bases, with 12 bases separating them. CDR3 length: 12 amino acids. Germline V gene sequence: CDR1 SGHAT, CDR2 FQDESV (reference sequence). The CDR3 sequence: CASSFDRVWLFF. CDR3 DNA sequence: TGTGCCAGCAGCTTCGATCGGGTGTGGCTGTTTTTT. The whole variable domain, filled in from reference TRBV11-1 and TRBJ2-2, reads EAEVAQSPRYKITEKSQAVAFWCDPISGHATLYWYRQILGQGPELLVQFQDESVVDDSQLPKDRFSAERLKGVDSTLKIQPAELGDSAMYLCASSFDRVWLFFGEGSRLTVL.

The rearrangement uses TRBV19 and TRBJ2-1; D perhaps matches TRBD2 (6 bases). Germline CDR1 is LNHDA and CDR2 is SQIVND (reference sequence). The CDR3 sequence is 15 residues long. The V end lost 1 base, the J end lost 7 bases, and 14 bases lay between the germline ends. CDR3 bases: TGTGCCAGTAGTATAGGACGCGGGGAAGAGAATGAGCAGTTCTTC. Protein: CASSIGRGEENEQFF.

This clone has at least ten counts. The J gene is TRBJ1-4, the V gene TRBV2; D gene uncertain. Germline V CDR1 and CDR2: SNHLY, FYNNEI. The CDR3 sequence is 15 residues long. V shed 5 bases and J shed 0 bases, with 10 bases lying between them. CDR3 region: CASSYPRPTNEKLFF. The DNA for the CDR3 is TGTGCCAGCAGTTACCCGCGGCCAACTAATGAAAAACTGTTTTTT. Supplemented by reference TRBV2 and TRBJ1-4, the full variable domain reads EPEVTQTPSHQVTQMGQEVILRCVPISNHLYFYWYRQILGQKVEFLVSFYNNEISEKSEIFDDQFSVERPDGSNFTLKIRSTKLEDSAMYFCASSYPRPTNEKLFFGSGTQLSVL.